This is a list of T cell receptor beta chains from one sample in a study of shared clonotypes between healthy human individuals. Profiled with immunoSEQ multiplex PCR; TCRdb holds only in-frame clones, not every one. The data contain 2 million to 3 million clones, over 85% of them seen just once; the ten biggest clones take up 0.36%. The specimen was naive CD4+ T cells from PBMCs. These receptors came from a man younger than 35 in good health. Some clones in this sample may be carry-over from other donors' samples. Each CDR3 is given with its conserved first and last residue. The D gene is left open where the match is weak. Size values are once, few and many counts, or a class for expanded clones, and some rows have none.

CDR3 protein: CASSLEEGRGGYTF
CDR3 DNA: TGTGCCAGCAGCTTAGAAGAGGGCCGGGGGGGCTACACCTTC
clone size: .
J gene: TRBJ1-2
CDR3 length: 14
D gene: .
V gene: TRBV7-2

CDR3 protein: CASSVEGGTEAFF
CDR3 DNA: TGTGCCAGCAGTGTCGAGGGGGGGACTGAAGCTTTCTTT
clone size: .
J gene: TRBJ1-1
CDR3 length: 13
D gene: .
V gene: TRBV6-1

CDR3 protein: CASRRDSYNEQFF
CDR3 DNA: TGTGCCAGCAGGCGGGACTCCTACAATGAGCAGTTCTTC
clone size: few
J gene: TRBJ2-1
CDR3 length: 13
D gene: .
V gene: TRBV6-5

CDR3 protein: CASSYRVGAMDQPQHF
CDR3 DNA: TGTGCCAGCAGTTACCGGGTCGGGGCTATGGATCAGCCCCAGCATTTT
clone size: .
J gene: TRBJ1-5
CDR3 length: 16
D gene: .
V gene: TRBV6-6

CDR3 protein: CASSVIGEQFF
CDR3 DNA: TGTGCCAGCAGTGTTATTGGTGAGCAGTTCTTC
clone size: .
J gene: TRBJ2-1
CDR3 length: 11
D gene: .
V gene: TRBV2

CDR3 protein: CASSYKGDSYEQYF
CDR3 DNA: TGTGCCAGCAGTTACAAGGGGGACTCCTACGAGCAGTACTTC
clone size: .
J gene: TRBJ2-7
CDR3 length: 14
D gene: .
V gene: TRBV6-5

CDR3 protein: CASRQGSHYGYTF
CDR3 DNA: TGTGCCAGTCGACAGGGTTCTCACTATGGCTACACCTTC
clone size: once
J gene: TRBJ1-2
CDR3 length: 13
D gene: TRBD1
V gene: TRBV28

CDR3 protein: CASSLQERYAEAFF
CDR3 DNA: TGTGCCAGCAGCTTACAGGAGAGGTACGCTGAAGCTTTCTTT
clone size: .
J gene: TRBJ1-1
CDR3 length: 14
D gene: .
V gene: TRBV7-6

CDR3 protein: CASYLTGDEQFF
CDR3 DNA: TGTGCCAGCTACCTGACGGGGGACGAGCAGTTCTTC
clone size: .
J gene: TRBJ2-1
CDR3 length: 12
D gene: .
V gene: TRBV28

CDR3 protein: CASSSRDNQPQHF
CDR3 DNA: TGTGCCAGCAGTTCCAGGGACAATCAGCCCCAGCATTTT
clone size: .
J gene: TRBJ1-5
CDR3 length: 13
D gene: .
V gene: TRBV6-5

CDR3 protein: CASSLPGGQGGYTF
CDR3 DNA: TGTGCCAGCAGCCTCCCCGGGGGGCAGGGGGGCTACACCTTC
clone size: .
J gene: TRBJ1-2
CDR3 length: 14
D gene: .
V gene: TRBV28

CDR3 protein: CASRKEPGGVFAGANVLTF
CDR3 DNA: TGTGCCAGCAGAAAGGAACCAGGGGGCGTGTTCGCCGGGGCCAACGTCCTGACTTTC
clone size: .
J gene: TRBJ2-6
CDR3 length: 19
D gene: TRBD1
V gene: TRBV7-2

CDR3 protein: CASSLVRGLRYNEQFF
CDR3 DNA: TGTGCCAGCAGCTTGGTTAGGGGGCTGAGGTACAATGAGCAGTTCTTC
clone size: .
J gene: TRBJ2-1
CDR3 length: 16
D gene: TRBD1
V gene: TRBV5-6

CDR3 protein: CASSQDLGREQFF
CDR3 DNA: TGTGCCAGCAGCCAAGATTTGGGTCGCGAGCAGTTCTTC
clone size: .
J gene: TRBJ2-1
CDR3 length: 13
D gene: .
V gene: TRBV4-2

CDR3 protein: CASSPTGLLAGGRGETQYF
CDR3 DNA: TGTGCCAGCAGCCCAACGGGACTACTAGCGGGAGGAAGGGGAGAGACCCAGTACTTC
clone size: .
J gene: TRBJ2-5
CDR3 length: 19
D gene: TRBD2
V gene: TRBV27

CDR3 protein: CSVGGPGYQETQYF
CDR3 DNA: TGCAGCGTTGGTGGGCCAGGGTACCAAGAGACCCAGTACTTC
clone size: .
J gene: TRBJ2-5
CDR3 length: 14
D gene: .
V gene: TRBV29-1

CDR3 protein: CASSTSPGTGIYGYTF
CDR3 DNA: TGTGCCAGTAGTACATCCCCCGGGACAGGGATCTATGGCTACACCTTC
clone size: .
J gene: TRBJ1-2
CDR3 length: 16
D gene: TRBD1
V gene: TRBV19

CDR3 protein: CASSLAGGNGETQYF
CDR3 DNA: TGCGCCAGCAGCTTGGCGGGCGGGAACGGGGAGACCCAGTACTTC
clone size: few
J gene: TRBJ2-5
CDR3 length: 15
D gene: .
V gene: TRBV5-1

CDR3 protein: CASSLTTPTKDRLSYEQYF
CDR3 DNA: TGTGCCAGCAGCTTAACCACCCCAACCAAGGACAGGCTCTCCTACGAGCAGTACTTC
clone size: .
J gene: TRBJ2-7
CDR3 length: 19
D gene: TRBD1
V gene: TRBV7-2

CDR3 protein: CASSQQPRLGGYGYTF
CDR3 DNA: TGTGCCAGCAGCCAACAACCCAGGTTGGGCGGCTATGGCTACACCTTC
clone size: .
J gene: TRBJ1-2
CDR3 length: 16
D gene: .
V gene: TRBV7-9

CDR3 protein: CASTSTGEKNIQYF
CDR3 DNA: TGTGCCAGCACCTCCACAGGGGAGAAAAACATTCAGTACTTC
clone size: .
J gene: TRBJ2-4
CDR3 length: 14
D gene: TRBD1
V gene: TRBV18

CDR3 protein: CASSFTSGSHTQYF
CDR3 DNA: TGTGCCAGCAGCTTTACTAGCGGGAGTCATACGCAGTATTTT
clone size: .
J gene: TRBJ2-3
CDR3 length: 14
D gene: TRBD2
V gene: TRBV7-2

CDR3 protein: CASSPQGQGSTDTQYF
CDR3 DNA: TGTGCCAGCTCACCCCAGGGACAGGGCAGCACAGATACGCAGTATTTT
clone size: .
J gene: TRBJ2-3
CDR3 length: 16
D gene: TRBD1
V gene: TRBV18

CDR3 protein: CASSKSGGSSYNEQFF
CDR3 DNA: TGTGCCAGCTCCAAAAGCGGGGGTAGCTCCTACAATGAGCAGTTCTTC
clone size: .
J gene: TRBJ2-1
CDR3 length: 16
D gene: TRBD2
V gene: TRBV18

CDR3 protein: CASGLSGYTGELFF
CDR3 DNA: TGTGCTAGTGGTTTGAGTGGGTACACCGGGGAGCTGTTTTTT
clone size: .
J gene: TRBJ2-2
CDR3 length: 14
D gene: .
V gene: TRBV12-5

CDR3 protein: CASSLREETQYF
CDR3 DNA: TGTGCCAGCAGTCTGCGGGAAGAGACCCAGTACTTC
clone size: .
J gene: TRBJ2-5
CDR3 length: 12
D gene: .
V gene: TRBV11-2

CDR3 protein: CASSSRSQPQHF
CDR3 DNA: TGTGCCAGCAGTAGTCGTAGTCAGCCCCAGCATTTT
clone size: .
J gene: TRBJ1-5
CDR3 length: 12
D gene: .
V gene: TRBV2

CDR3 protein: CASSFDRSSYNEQFF
CDR3 DNA: TGTGCCAGCAGCTTCGACCGGAGCTCCTACAATGAGCAGTTCTTC
clone size: .
J gene: TRBJ2-1
CDR3 length: 15
D gene: .
V gene: TRBV7-3

CDR3 protein: CASQGSSYNEQFF
CDR3 DNA: TGCGCCAGCCAGGGGAGCTCCTACAATGAGCAGTTCTTC
clone size: .
J gene: TRBJ2-1
CDR3 length: 13
D gene: .
V gene: TRBV10-2

CDR3 protein: CASSKGVLQPQHF
CDR3 DNA: TGTGCCAGTAGTAAGGGGGTCCTTCAGCCCCAGCATTTT
clone size: .
J gene: TRBJ1-5
CDR3 length: 13
D gene: .
V gene: TRBV19

CDR3 protein: CASSSGGQGARGYTF
CDR3 DNA: TGTGCCAGCAGTTCCGGGGGACAGGGGGCACGCGGCTACACCTTC
clone size: .
J gene: TRBJ1-2
CDR3 length: 15
D gene: TRBD1
V gene: TRBV27

CDR3 protein: CASSYGGTNTDTQYF
CDR3 DNA: TGTGCCAGCAGTTACGGGGGGACAAACACAGATACGCAGTATTTT
clone size: .
J gene: TRBJ2-3
CDR3 length: 15
D gene: .
V gene: TRBV6-6

CDR3 protein: CATSRDLGSEQYF
CDR3 DNA: TGTGCCACCAGCAGAGATCTAGGGTCCGAGCAGTACTTC
clone size: .
J gene: TRBJ2-7
CDR3 length: 13
D gene: .
V gene: TRBV15

CDR3 protein: CASSQLWAAAGELFF
CDR3 DNA: TGTGCCAGCAGTCAACTCTGGGCGGCCGCCGGGGAGCTGTTTTTT
clone size: .
J gene: TRBJ2-2
CDR3 length: 15
D gene: .
V gene: TRBV27

CDR3 protein: CATSSRRLSGGNYEQYF
CDR3 DNA: TGTGCCACCAGCAGCCGCCGTTTGTCGGGAGGCAACTACGAGCAGTACTTC
clone size: .
J gene: TRBJ2-7
CDR3 length: 17
D gene: TRBD2
V gene: TRBV15

CDR3 protein: CASSLGTRRRASYEQYF
CDR3 DNA: TGCGCCAGCAGCTTGGGTACGAGGAGAAGGGCTTCCTACGAGCAGTACTTC
clone size: once
J gene: TRBJ2-7
CDR3 length: 17
D gene: .
V gene: TRBV5-1

CDR3 protein: CASSLFQESVQETQYF
CDR3 DNA: TGTGCCAGCAGCTTATTCCAGGAGTCGGTTCAAGAGACCCAGTACTTC
clone size: .
J gene: TRBJ2-5
CDR3 length: 16
D gene: .
V gene: TRBV27

CDR3 protein: CASRRAGGGETQYF
CDR3 DNA: TGTGCCAGTAGGCGAGCGGGAGGCGGGGAGACCCAGTACTTC
clone size: .
J gene: TRBJ2-5
CDR3 length: 14
D gene: TRBD2
V gene: TRBV19

CDR3 protein: CASTLEYRGGELFF
CDR3 DNA: TGTGCCAGCACGTTGGAATATCGAGGCGGGGAGCTGTTTTTT
clone size: .
J gene: TRBJ2-2
CDR3 length: 14
D gene: .
V gene: TRBV2

CDR3 protein: CASSYTSGTDTQYF
CDR3 DNA: TGTGCCAGCAGCTACACTAGCGGGACGGATACGCAGTATTTT
clone size: .
J gene: TRBJ2-3
CDR3 length: 14
D gene: TRBD2
V gene: TRBV11-2

CDR3 protein: CASSLGTGTGLKVTQYF
CDR3 DNA: TGTGCCAGCAGCTTGGGGACCGGGACAGGCCTTAAGGTGACCCAGTACTTC
clone size: .
J gene: TRBJ2-5
CDR3 length: 17
D gene: TRBD1
V gene: TRBV5-4

CDR3 protein: CASSSRTNSKAGANVLTF
CDR3 DNA: TGTGCCAGCAGTTCACGGACAAACTCCAAGGCTGGGGCCAACGTCCTGACTTTC
clone size: .
J gene: TRBJ2-6
CDR3 length: 18
D gene: .
V gene: TRBV28

CDR3 protein: CASSVGGMRHTQYF
CDR3 DNA: TGTGCCAGCAGCGTTGGCGGGATGCGTCATACGCAGTATTTT
clone size: .
J gene: TRBJ2-3
CDR3 length: 14
D gene: .
V gene: TRBV9

CDR3 protein: CASSSPRGTGFYEQYF
CDR3 DNA: TGTGCCAGCAGCTCCCCCCGAGGGACAGGCTTCTACGAGCAGTACTTC
clone size: .
J gene: TRBJ2-7
CDR3 length: 16
D gene: TRBD1
V gene: TRBV11-3

CDR3 protein: CASSFDSNYGYTF
CDR3 DNA: TGCGCCAGCAGCTTCGACAGCAACTATGGCTACACCTTC
clone size: .
J gene: TRBJ1-2
CDR3 length: 13
D gene: .
V gene: TRBV5-1

CDR3 protein: CASSNLAGGRKDEQFF
CDR3 DNA: TGTGCCAGCAGCAACCTAGCGGGAGGGCGAAAGGATGAGCAGTTCTTC
clone size: .
J gene: TRBJ2-1
CDR3 length: 16
D gene: TRBD2
V gene: TRBV7-9

CDR3 protein: CASSVRTSDNEQFF
CDR3 DNA: TGTGCCAGCAGCGTACGGACTAGCGACAATGAGCAGTTCTTC
clone size: .
J gene: TRBJ2-1
CDR3 length: 14
D gene: TRBD2
V gene: TRBV9

CDR3 protein: CASSSGPEVCGYTF
CDR3 DNA: TGTGCCAGCAGTTCGGGACCCGAGGTATGTGGCTACACCTTC
clone size: .
J gene: TRBJ1-2
CDR3 length: 14
D gene: .
V gene: TRBV7-3

CDR3 protein: CASSSRQGTYNEQFF
CDR3 DNA: TGTGCCAGCAGCTCTCGACAGGGGACCTACAATGAGCAGTTCTTC
clone size: .
J gene: TRBJ2-1
CDR3 length: 15
D gene: TRBD1
V gene: TRBV7-2

CDR3 protein: CASSLEITRGELFF
CDR3 DNA: TGTGCCAGCAGCTTGGAGATAACACGGGGGGAGCTGTTTTTT
clone size: .
J gene: TRBJ2-2
CDR3 length: 14
D gene: .
V gene: TRBV7-8

CDR3 protein: CASSLILAGNNEQFF
CDR3 DNA: TGTGCCAGCTCCCTAATTCTAGCGGGAAACAATGAGCAGTTCTTC
clone size: .
J gene: TRBJ2-1
CDR3 length: 15
D gene: TRBD2
V gene: TRBV18

CDR3 protein: CASSVVHTEPLEQFF
CDR3 DNA: TGTGCCAGCAGCGTAGTACACACTGAACCCCTTGAGCAGTTCTTC
clone size: .
J gene: TRBJ2-1
CDR3 length: 15
D gene: .
V gene: TRBV9

CDR3 protein: CASSLVGTGVGTKNIQYF
CDR3 DNA: TGCGCCAGCAGCCTTGTGGGGACAGGGGTCGGGACCAAAAACATTCAGTACTTC
clone size: .
J gene: TRBJ2-4
CDR3 length: 18
D gene: TRBD1
V gene: TRBV5-1

CDR3 protein: CASRRAGETEAFF
CDR3 DNA: TGTGCCAGCAGAAGGGCAGGGGAGACTGAAGCTTTCTTT
clone size: .
J gene: TRBJ1-1
CDR3 length: 13
D gene: .
V gene: TRBV5-4

CDR3 protein: CASSPSGRALETQYF
CDR3 DNA: TGTGCCAGTAGTCCCAGCGGGAGGGCTCTAGAGACCCAGTACTTC
clone size: .
J gene: TRBJ2-5
CDR3 length: 15
D gene: TRBD2
V gene: TRBV19

CDR3 protein: CASRGVGAGETEAFF
CDR3 DNA: TGTGCCAGCAGGGGAGTAGGGGCGGGGGAAACTGAAGCTTTCTTT
clone size: once
J gene: TRBJ1-1
CDR3 length: 15
D gene: .
V gene: TRBV6-5

CDR3 protein: CASNRLAGETYNEQFF
CDR3 DNA: TGTGCCAGCAACCGACTAGCGGGAGAGACGTACAATGAGCAGTTCTTC
clone size: .
J gene: TRBJ2-1
CDR3 length: 16
D gene: TRBD2
V gene: TRBV28

CDR3 protein: CASSLEAGVGEQFF
CDR3 DNA: TGTGCCAGCAGCTTAGAAGCCGGGGTTGGGGAGCAGTTCTTC
clone size: .
J gene: TRBJ2-1
CDR3 length: 14
D gene: .
V gene: TRBV7-2

CDR3 protein: CSARTPDTQYF
CDR3 DNA: TGCAGTGCTCGGACTCCAGATACGCAGTATTTT
clone size: .
J gene: TRBJ2-3
CDR3 length: 11
D gene: .
V gene: TRBV20-1

CDR3 protein: CSVEDYSVTGGLDTQYF
CDR3 DNA: TGCAGCGTTGAAGATTATTCCGTCACAGGGGGCCTGGATACGCAGTATTTT
clone size: .
J gene: TRBJ2-3
CDR3 length: 17
D gene: TRBD1
V gene: TRBV29-1